The rows below give T cell receptor beta chains drawn from one sample of a study of T-cell memory formation after mild COVID-19. TCRdb passed the 5' RACE reads through MiXCR, listing each CDR3 protein once. The sample records some 130,000 distinct CDR3 sequences, approximately 6.2% being singletons. The sequenced material came from PBMCs or a T cell subset sorted from them (not recorded which). The receptors come from an adult woman who had mild COVID-19 (a few samples of this study predate the infection). Cell type and time point are not known. Each CDR3 is given with its conserved first and last residue. A D gene is named only where the DNA matches it firmly. Not every row has a clone size; where given, it reads once, few, many or a size class.

d_call	clone_size	v_call	j_call	cdr3_aa	cdr3_nt
-	many	TRBV3-1	TRBJ2-2	CASSQERVTGELFF	TGTGCCAGCAGCCAAGAGAGAGTCACCGGGGAGCTGTTTTTT
TRBD2	-	TRBV12-3/TRBV12-4	TRBJ2-7	CASSLARGGSSYEQYF	TGTGCCAGCAGTTTAGCAAGGGGAGGGTCCTCCTACGAGCAGTACTTC
TRBD2	-	TRBV5-1	TRBJ2-3	CASSPSRTSGRAGTDTQYF	TGCGCCAGCAGCCCGAGCCGGACTAGCGGGAGGGCCGGGACAGATACGCAGTATTTT
-	many	TRBV10-3	TRBJ1-2	CAISEKGNAGYTF	TGTGCCATCAGTGAAAAGGGGAATGCCGGCTACACCTTC
-	many	TRBV7-3	TRBJ2-1	CASRAQEYNEQFF	TGTGCCAGCAGGGCTCAGGAATACAATGAGCAGTTCTTC
-	-	TRBV10-3	TRBJ2-1	CAISESTSGRYNEQFF	TGTGCCATCAGTGAGTCGACCAGCGGCCGTTACAATGAGCAGTTCTTC
-	few	TRBV4-1	TRBJ1-6	CASSQVRHSLNSPLHF	TGCGCCAGCAGCCAGGTCCGACACTCATTGAATTCACCCCTCCACTTT
-	-	TRBV12-3/TRBV12-4	TRBJ1-1	CASRSTGTSPWGAFF	TGTGCCAGCAGAAGCACCGGGACATCACCTTGGGGGGCTTTCTTT
-	few	TRBV5-1	TRBJ1-4	CASSFGPREKLFF	TGCGCCAGCAGCTTTGGCCCGCGGGAAAAACTGTTTTTT
-	medium-sized	TRBV5-1	TRBJ2-7	CASSLESLGGYEQYF	TGCGCCAGCAGCTTGGAAAGTTTAGGGGGGTACGAGCAGTACTTC
TRBD2	-	TRBV12-3/TRBV12-4	TRBJ2-1	CASHARGYNNEQFF	TGTGCCAGCCACGCGCGGGGGTACAACAATGAGCAGTTCTTC
TRBD1	few	TRBV5-1	TRBJ1-6	CASSFDRGYNSPLHF	TGCGCCAGCAGCTTCGACAGGGGGTACAATTCACCCCTCCACTTT
-	-	TRBV18	TRBJ2-7	CASSPPNARYEQYF	TGTGCCAGCTCACCGCCAAATGCGCGCTACGAGCAGTACTTC
-	few	TRBV4-2	TRBJ1-4	CASSQAGFEKLFF	TGTGCCAGCAGCCAAGCAGGGTTCGAAAAACTGTTTTTT
TRBD2	-	TRBV11-3	TRBJ2-5	CASSPIGTIQETQYF	TGTGCCAGCAGCCCAATCGGGACTATCCAAGAGACCCAGTACTTC
-	-	TRBV7-2	TRBJ2-3	CASSLSQDTQYF	TGTGCCAGCAGCTTATCCCAAGATACGCAGTATTTT
-	many	TRBV9	TRBJ2-1	CASSPWGRSKGNEQFF	TGTGCCAGCAGCCCGTGGGGACGCTCCAAGGGGAATGAGCAGTTCTTC
TRBD2	-	TRBV25-1	TRBJ2-2	CASRGLAGGPVGELFF	TGTGCCAGCAGGGGACTAGCGGGAGGGCCCGTCGGGGAGCTGTTTTTT
TRBD1	many	TRBV9	TRBJ2-7	CASSVRGTGGYEQYF	TGTGCCAGCAGCGTACGCGGGACAGGGGGGTACGAGCAGTACTTC
-	-	TRBV20-1	TRBJ1-5	CSARDKGVRPQHF	TGCAGTGCTAGAGATAAAGGGGTAAGGCCCCAGCATTTT
-	few	TRBV7-2	TRBJ1-1	CASSLASISGTGNTEAFF	TGTGCCAGCAGCTTAGCGAGTATATCCGGGACGGGGAACACTGAAGCTTTCTTT
TRBD1	many	TRBV5-1	TRBJ2-5	CASSPGQGGQETQYF	TGCGCCAGCAGCCCGGGACAGGGCGGTCAAGAGACCCAGTACTTC
-	few	TRBV4-1	TRBJ2-3	CASSQTGTGTDTQYF	TGCGCCAGCAGCCAAACCGGAACCGGGACAGATACGCAGTATTTT
TRBD2	many	TRBV29-1	TRBJ2-7	CSVEDLAGGRREQYF	TGCAGCGTTGAGGACTTAGCGGGAGGGAGACGCGAGCAGTACTTC
TRBD1	many	TRBV20-1	TRBJ2-7	CSASNALTGEYEQYF	TGCAGTGCTAGTAACGCTCTGACAGGGGAATACGAGCAGTACTTC
-	-	TRBV30	TRBJ2-7	CAWSVSGTEQYF	TGTGCCTGGAGTGTTTCTGGTACCGAGCAGTACTTC
TRBD2	-	TRBV18	TRBJ2-1	CASSPLRPREGLKYNEQFF	TGTGCCAGCTCACCACTGCGGCCGCGGGAGGGCCTTAAGTACAATGAGCAGTTCTTC